These 32 T cell receptor beta chains came from one sample sequenced in a study of identical twins. From the 5' RACE reads, TCRdb called clonotypes with MiXCR, one entry per CDR3 protein. The data contain about 530,000 distinct CDR3 sequences, approximately 16% of them seen just once; the ten biggest clones take up 0.44%. These data were also reused for a study on yellow fever vaccine responses in identical twins.

The sample consisted of CD4+ T cells sorted from blood. Receptor source: a woman aged 18-35 years in good health.

The chain uses TRBV7-8 and TRBJ2-1; perhaps TRBD2 as D (6 bases). The CDR3 loop spans 15 amino acids. With 5 bases removed from V and 10 bases from J, the gap between germline ends came to 21 bases. Germline assignment: CDR1 SGHVS and CDR2 FQNEAQ. CDR3 in amino acids: CASSPRDSQVVEQFF. The CDR3 DNA follows: TGTGCCAGCAGCCCCCGGGACTCGCAGGTAGTAGAGCAGTTCTTC. Looking up the rest from reference TRBV7-8 and TRBJ2-1 gives the full variable domain: GAGVSQSPRYKVAKRGQDVALRCDPISGHVSLFWYQQALGQGPEFLTYFQNEAQLDKSGLPSDRFFAERPEGSVSTLKIQRTQQEDSAVYLCASSPRDSQVVEQFFGPGTRLTVL.

The chain employs TRBV12-3 or TRBV12-4 and TRBJ2-1; tentatively, D is TRBD1 or TRBD2 (5 bases each). V was clipped by 7 bases and J by 2 bases, with 24 bases between them. The CDR3 totals 18 residues. The DNA for the CDR3 is TGTGCCAGCAACCTCCGTCAGGGACCTAGGGCTCCCTACAATGAGCAGTTCTTC. Translation: CASNLRQGPRAPYNEQFF.

This clonotype has just a few counts. J is TRBJ1-2 and V is TRBV2, with unresolved D. V gave up 0 bases and J gave up 7 bases, with 9 bases separating them. The CDR3 loop spans 13 amino acids. CDR1 and CDR2 from the germline V gene are SNHLY and FYNNEI. The CDR3, as DNA: TGTGCCAGCAGTGAAGCCACCGAACTTGGCTACACCTTC. It codes for CASSEATELGYTF.

The rearrangement uses TRBV11-2 and TRBJ2-1; 8 nucleotides line up with TRBD1. The CDR3 loop spans 12 amino acids. CDR1 and CDR2 from the germline V gene are SGHAT and FQNNGV. The V segment lost 4 bases and the J segment 8 bases; nucleotides outside the gene matches: 1. CDR3 loop: CASSSTGDEQFF. The DNA of the CDR3 is TGTGCCAGCAGCTCGACAGGGGATGAGCAGTTCTTC.

A few counts support this clonotype. The rearrangement uses TRBV4-2 and TRBJ2-1, with 9 nucleotides matching TRBD2. Germline V gene sequence: CDR1 LGHNA, CDR2 YNFKEQ. The CDR3 totals 16 residues. V was clipped by 0 bases and J by 4 bases; unmatched bases: 4. CDR3 loop: CASSQDLAGRYNEQFF. CDR3 DNA sequence: TGTGCCAGCAGCCAAGATCTAGCGGGGCGTTACAATGAGCAGTTCTTC.

The chain is built from TRBV12-3 or TRBV12-4 and TRBJ1-2; a possible D gene is TRBD1 (5 bases). The V and J ends lost 8 bases and 2 bases respectively, with 21 bases between them. The CDR3 contains 16 residues. Here the CDR3 reads CASADEGRLSNYGYTF. CDR3 DNA sequence: TGTGCCAGCGCCGACGAGGGGCGCTTATCGAACTATGGCTACACCTTC.

This clonotype was detected many times. V usage is TRBV15 and J usage is TRBJ2-1; TRBD1 matches 7 bases. Trimming removed 3 bases from V and 0 bases from J; junction bases left unmatched: 8. CDR1 is LNHNV, CDR2 YYDKDF, per germline (reference sequence). CDR3 size: 17 residues. The CDR3 reads CATSRSTGTDSYNEQFF. The CDR3 DNA sequence: TGTGCCACCAGCAGGAGTACCGGGACAGACTCCTACAATGAGCAGTTCTTC. Variable domain in full (rest from reference TRBV15 and TRBJ2-1): DAMVIQNPRYQVTQFGKPVTLSCSQTLNHNVMYWYQQKSSQAPKLLFHYYDKDFNNEADTPDNFQSRRPNTSFCFLDIRSPGLGDTAMYLCATSRSTGTDSYNEQFFGPGTRLTVL.

In this sample, this clonotype turned up many times. The chain links TRBV12-3 or TRBV12-4 to TRBJ2-1; tentative D call: TRBD2 (7 bases). V lost 1 base, J lost 4 bases, and 11 bases lay in between. This CDR3 has 15 residues. The DNA for the CDR3 is TGTGCCAGCAGTTTAGAGGGGGGGCTATACAATGAGCAGTTCTTC. The encoded protein is CASSLEGGLYNEQFF.

This clonotype was seen at least ten times. The CDR3 protein is CASSFPGQNKAKNIQYF. The CDR3 DNA sequence: TGTGCCAGCAGTTTCCCGGGACAGAATAAAGCCAAAAACATTCAGTACTTC. The gene calls are TRBV28 and TRBJ2-4, with 7 bases aligning to TRBD1. Trimming removed 3 bases from V and 0 bases from J; junction bases left unmatched: 8. CDR3 size: 17 residues. Germline assignment: CDR1 MDHEN and CDR2 SYDVKM.

The chain recombines TRBV6-1 with TRBJ2-2; D gene uncertain. Germline V gene data show CDR1 as MNHNS and CDR2 as SASEGT. The CDR3 has 15 residues. V was pared by 5 bases and J by 5 bases, with 15 bases between. The CDR3 is CASSPGSLRTGELFF. Written as DNA, the CDR3 is TGTGCCAGCAGTCCCGGGTCATTGAGAACCGGGGAGCTGTTTTTT.

The rearrangement links TRBV12-3 or TRBV12-4 to TRBJ2-1; TRBD2 matches at 10 bases. The CDR3 length is 16 residues. The J segment lost 7 bases and the V segment lost 8 bases, leaving 14 bases of the junction unmatched. The CDR3 region is CASSLLASGSRNEQFF. DNA for the CDR3: TGTGCCAGCTCCCTCCTGGCTAGCGGGAGTAGAAATGAGCAGTTCTTC.

Only a few counts were recorded for this clonotype. The V and J genes are TRBV6-1 and TRBJ2-3; D gene ambiguous. Between the trimmed V and J ends, which lost 2 bases and 2 bases, there was a span of 14 bases. Germline V gene data show CDR1 as MNHNS and CDR2 as SASEGT. The CDR3 length is 16 residues. The CDR3 DNA follows: TGTGCCAGCAGTGAAAGGCGGCTACTCCCCACAGATACGCAGTATTTT. Its translation is CASSERRLLPTDTQYF.

This clonotype has a handful of counts. The gene calls are TRBV2 and TRBJ1-6; TRBD1 might be the D (5 bases). The V gene's germline CDR1 is SNHLY and CDR2 FYNNEI. V was cut by 10 bases and J by 3 bases, with 13 bases left in between. The CDR3 loop spans 14 amino acids. The CDR3 bases are TGTGCCACCCGGACAACTGACTATAATTCACCCCTCCACTTT. Protein sequence: CATRTTDYNSPLHF.

The chain recombines TRBV15 with TRBJ2-3; D perhaps matches TRBD1 (6 bases). Germline assignment: CDR1 LNHNV and CDR2 YYDKDF (reference sequence). With 1 base removed from V and 0 bases from J, the gap between germline ends came to 17 bases. This CDR3 contains 18 residues. The chain's CDR3 is CATSRGPPMGASTDTQYF. CDR3 DNA sequence: TGTGCCACCAGCAGAGGGCCTCCGATGGGGGCTAGCACAGATACGCAGTATTTT.

The rearrangement joins TRBV7-2 to TRBJ2-2; no firm D call. Germline V gives CDR1 SGHTA, CDR2 FQGNSA. The ends were cut back, 5 bases at V and 8 bases at J, with 6 bases in the middle. The CDR3 contains 11 residues. CDR3 sequence (DNA): TGTGCCAGCAGCCCTCTAGGGGAGCTGTTTTTT. Translation gives CASSPLGELFF.

The rearrangement joins TRBV2 to TRBJ1-6, with 7 bases aligning to TRBD1. The CDR3 extends over 15 amino acids. The J segment lost 2 bases and the V segment lost 7 bases, leaving 5 bases of the junction unmatched. Germline assignment: CDR1 SNHLY and CDR2 FYNNEI. The CDR3 nucleotides read TGTGCCAGCACTAGGGACAGAACCTATAATTCACCCCTCCACTTT. Encoded protein: CASTRDRTYNSPLHF.

This clonotype was seen more than once but under ten times. CDR3 in amino acids: CASSQDRWTGPNEQFF. In DNA form, the CDR3 reads TGTGCCAGCAGCCAAGATCGGTGGACAGGGCCCAATGAGCAGTTCTTC. The V call is TRBV14, the J call TRBJ2-1; 8 bases are a match to TRBD1. V lost 0 bases, J lost 6 bases, and 7 bases stayed unmatched. The length of the CDR3 is 16 residues. CDR1 SGHDN and CDR2 FVKESK come from the germline V gene.

This clonotype has a handful of counts. The V call is TRBV7-3, the J call TRBJ2-1; 8 bases match TRBD2. Germline V gene sequence: CDR1 SGHTA, CDR2 FQGTGA. The junction had 9 bases not matched to a gene; V was cut back by 5 bases and J by 6 bases. The CDR3 is made up of 15 amino acids. Written as DNA, the CDR3 is TGTGCCAGCAGCAGACTAGCGCAATCGTTCAATGAGCAGTTCTTC. Encoded protein: CASSRLAQSFNEQFF.

This clonotype was recorded at least ten times. V gene TRBV5-1 combines with J gene TRBJ2-2; unclear D gene. V was shortened by 4 bases and J by 7 bases, with 20 bases between the two germline ends. The length of the CDR3 is 16 residues. The germline V gene has CDR1 SGHRS and CDR2 YFSETQ. CDR3 sequence: CASSEEVRSLGGELFF. In DNA, the CDR3 is TGCGCCAGCAGCGAGGAAGTGAGGTCTCTCGGCGGGGAGCTGTTTTTT.

The chain carries TRBV27 and TRBJ2-3, with D perhaps assigned TRBD1 or TRBD2 (5 bases each). Deletions cut 4 bases from V and 0 bases from J, with 11 bases between. CDR1 is MNHEY and CDR2 is SMNVEV in the germline V gene (reference sequence). This CDR3 is built from 15 residues. CDR3 protein: CASSYSGPSTDTQYF. The DNA of the CDR3 is TGTGCCAGCAGTTATTCGGGACCTAGCACAGATACGCAGTATTTT.

This clonotype was counted between two and nine times. The chain joins TRBV5-1 to TRBJ1-1; tentative D call: TRBD1 (6 bases). The CDR3 extends over 13 amino acids. Trimming took off 6 bases at V and 6 bases at J, with 15 bases between the two ends. Germline loops: CDR1 SGHRS, CDR2 YFSETQ. The CDR3 DNA is TGCGCCAGCAACCCGGCGGGGGGCCCTGAAGCTTTCTTT. Its protein product is CASNPAGGPEAFF.

V gene TRBV28 combines with J gene TRBJ2-1, with D unclear. The CDR3 spans 17 residues. Between the trimmed V and J ends, which lost 2 bases and 0 bases, there was a span of 14 bases. From germline, CDR1 is MDHEN and CDR2 SYDVKM. Here the CDR3 reads CASSLVELQSSYNEQFF. The DNA for the CDR3 is TGTGCCAGCAGTTTAGTAGAACTGCAAAGCTCCTACAATGAGCAGTTCTTC.

The J gene is TRBJ2-7, the V gene TRBV20-1, with no clear D. Deletions cut 6 bases from V and 2 bases from J, with 11 bases between. The CDR3 extends over 12 amino acids. Germline CDR1 and CDR2: DFQATT and SNEGSKA (reference sequence). The chain's CDR3 is CSATGPTYEQYF. Here the CDR3 DNA reads TGCAGTGCCACCGGACCAACCTACGAGCAGTACTTC.

The chain joins TRBV3-1 to TRBJ1-6, with unresolved D. Trimming removed 10 bases at V and 5 bases at J, with 6 bases between. The CDR3 is 11 residues long. From germline, CDR1 is LGHDT and CDR2 YNNKEL (reference sequence). The CDR3 loop is CAIGHNSPLHF. CDR3 in DNA: TGTGCCATCGGTCATAATTCACCCCTCCACTTT.

The V and J genes are TRBV12-3 or TRBV12-4 and TRBJ2-5; D tentatively reads TRBD1 or TRBD2 (5 bases each). Trimming took 6 bases from V and 4 from J, leaving 18 bases between them. The CDR3 spans 15 residues. The CDR3 loop is CASSYGALERETQYF. The CDR3 DNA reads as TGTGCCAGCAGCTACGGGGCCCTAGAGAGAGAGACCCAGTACTTC.

This clonotype was picked up a small number of times. The rearrangement joins TRBV11-1 to TRBJ2-2, with D possibly matching TRBD1 (6 bases). Germline-derived CDR1 and CDR2 are SGHAT and FQDESV (reference sequence). The CDR3 contains 18 residues. Trimming shortened V by 0 bases and J by 3 bases, and 17 bases separated the two germline ends. CDR3 sequence reads: CASSLAQLPAGDTGELFF. The CDR3 nucleotides read TGTGCCAGCAGCTTAGCCCAACTCCCCGCAGGGGACACCGGGGAGCTGTTTTTT.

The chain employs TRBV20-1 and TRBJ1-2; 7 bases map to TRBD1. Germline-derived CDR1 and CDR2 are DFQATT and SNEGSKA (reference sequence). The CDR3 consists of 16 residues. V was clipped by 0 bases and J by 0 bases; unmatched bases: 7. The CDR3 DNA is TGCAGTGCTAGAGAGGGGACAGCCGCTGCTAACTATGGCTACACCTTC. Amino acid sequence: CSAREGTAAANYGYTF.

The sample holds a few counts of this clonotype. The chain has TRBV11-3 and TRBJ2-1, with a possible D match to TRBD2 (5 bases). Germline V lookup: CDR1 SGHNT, CDR2 YENEEA. This CDR3 is built from 16 residues. V dropped 5 bases and J dropped 4 bases, with 18 bases sitting between them. The CDR3 spells CASSPMAGFGYNEQFF. In DNA, the CDR3 is TGTGCCAGCAGCCCCATGGCGGGTTTTGGGTACAATGAGCAGTTCTTC. The entire variable domain, with the rest obtained from reference TRBV11-3 and TRBJ2-1, is as follows: EAGVVQSPRYKIIEKKQPVAFWCNPISGHNTLYWYLQNLGQGPELLIRYENEEAVDDSQLPKDRFSAERLKGVDSTLKIQPAELGDSAVYLCASSPMAGFGYNEQFFGPGTRLTVL.

Only a few counts were recorded for this clonotype. The chain recombines TRBV20-1 with TRBJ2-1; TRBD2 matches 7 bases. Germline values: CDR1 DFQATT, CDR2 SNEGSKA (reference sequence). The CDR3 length is 13 residues. The CDR3 reads CRDRTRLYNEQFF. The DNA of the CDR3 is TGCAGAGACCGGACTAGGCTATACAATGAGCAGTTCTTC.

The J gene is TRBJ2-4, the V gene TRBV20-1; 8 bases align to TRBD1. The germline V gene has CDR1 DFQATT and CDR2 SNEGSKA (reference sequence). V lost 6 bases, J lost 6 bases, and 7 bases stayed unmatched. CDR3 length: 13 residues. CDR3 DNA: TGCAGTGCCCTAGGACAGGGTTTAAACATTCAGTACTTC. Its translation is CSALGQGLNIQYF.

The rearrangement uses TRBV3-1 and TRBJ2-5; 9 bases are shared with TRBD1. CDR1 LGHDT and CDR2 YNNKEL come from the germline V gene (reference sequence). This CDR3 is 15 amino acids long. V lost 4 bases, J lost 1 base, and 4 bases stayed unmatched. The CDR3 loop is CASSPQTGGQETQYF. CDR3 in DNA: TGTGCCAGCAGCCCCCAGACAGGGGGCCAAGAGACCCAGTACTTC.

The chain has TRBV11-3 and TRBJ2-2; 10 nucleotides agree with TRBD1. Germline V gene lookup returns CDR1 SGHNT and CDR2 YENEEA. The trim removed 4 bases at V and 5 bases at J, leaving 4 bases unmatched. This CDR3 comprises 15 residues. The CDR3 spells CASSSRQGATGELFF. The CDR3 nucleotides are TGTGCCAGCAGCTCAAGACAGGGGGCGACCGGGGAGCTGTTTTTT.